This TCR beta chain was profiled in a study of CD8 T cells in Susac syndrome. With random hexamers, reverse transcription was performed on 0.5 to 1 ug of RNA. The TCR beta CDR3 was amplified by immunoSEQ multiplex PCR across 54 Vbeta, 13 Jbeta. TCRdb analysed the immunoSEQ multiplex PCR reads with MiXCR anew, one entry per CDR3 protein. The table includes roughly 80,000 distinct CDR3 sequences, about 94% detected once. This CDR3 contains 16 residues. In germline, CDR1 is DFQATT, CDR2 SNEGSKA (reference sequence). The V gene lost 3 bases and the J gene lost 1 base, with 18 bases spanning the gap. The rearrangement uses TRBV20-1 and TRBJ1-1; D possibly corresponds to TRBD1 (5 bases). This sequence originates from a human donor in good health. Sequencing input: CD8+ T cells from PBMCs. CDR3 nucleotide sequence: TGCAGTGCTAGGGCTTTCGGGGCGGGGGAGAACACTGAAGCTTTCTTT. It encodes CSARAFGAGENTEAFF.